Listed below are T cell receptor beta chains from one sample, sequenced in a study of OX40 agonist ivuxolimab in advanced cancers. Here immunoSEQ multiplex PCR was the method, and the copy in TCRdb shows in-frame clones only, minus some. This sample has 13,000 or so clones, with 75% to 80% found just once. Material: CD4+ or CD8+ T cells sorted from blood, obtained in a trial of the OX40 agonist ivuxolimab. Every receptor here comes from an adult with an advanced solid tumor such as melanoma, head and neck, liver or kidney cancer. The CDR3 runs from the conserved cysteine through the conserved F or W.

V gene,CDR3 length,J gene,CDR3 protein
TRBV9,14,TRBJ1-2,CASSVEIGAAGYTF
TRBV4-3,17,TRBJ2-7,CASSPTGAQGARWEQYF
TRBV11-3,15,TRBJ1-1,CASSSGQGANTEAFF
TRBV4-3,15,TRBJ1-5,CASSQDRGLNQPQHF
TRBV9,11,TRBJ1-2,CASSGQDRVAF
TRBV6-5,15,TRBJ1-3,CASGENRGFGNTIYF
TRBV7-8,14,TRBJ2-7,CASSLSLLVYEQYF
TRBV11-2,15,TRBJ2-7,CASSLGQGNFYEQYF
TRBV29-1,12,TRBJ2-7,CSVRDGHYEQYF
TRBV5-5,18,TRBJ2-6,CASSPEGPPNSGANVLTF
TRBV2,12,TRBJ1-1,CASTSRSTEAFF
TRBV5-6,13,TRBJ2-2,CASSLEGVGELFF
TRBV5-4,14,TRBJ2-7,CASNRDRGRYEQYF
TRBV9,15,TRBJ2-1,CASRSGTGGANEQFF
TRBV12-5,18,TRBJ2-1,CASGLGFTGQGSYNEQFF
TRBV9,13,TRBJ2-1,CASQEGSGNEQFF
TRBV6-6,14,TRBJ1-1,CASSPRGIVTEAFF
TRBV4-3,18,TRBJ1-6,CASSQGLGAGRDNSPLHF
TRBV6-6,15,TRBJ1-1,CASSSMTGTESRAFF
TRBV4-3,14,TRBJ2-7,CASSQGGGVYEQYF
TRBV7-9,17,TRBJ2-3,CASSLVPGMWATDTQYF
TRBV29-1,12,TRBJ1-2,CSVPGGSYGYTF
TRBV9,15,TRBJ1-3,CASSGEGQPGNTIYF
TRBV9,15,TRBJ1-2,CASSGFQGGNYGYTF
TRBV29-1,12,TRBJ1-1,CSVDPENTEAFF
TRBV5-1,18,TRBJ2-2,CASFDVDKTGSNTGELFF
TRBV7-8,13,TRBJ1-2,CASSLAFGYGYTF
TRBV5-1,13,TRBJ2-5,CASSPTRDRDSYF
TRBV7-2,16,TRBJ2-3,CASSPFLAGGRDTQYF
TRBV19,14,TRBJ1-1,CASTLGSSNTEAFF
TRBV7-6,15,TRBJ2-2,CASSPGLAYTGELFF
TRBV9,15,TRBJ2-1,CASSAQELSYNEQFF
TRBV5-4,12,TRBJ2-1,CASSLSGNEQFF
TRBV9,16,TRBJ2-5,CASSATSGGAQETQYF
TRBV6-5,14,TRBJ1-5,CASSRGQNIQPQHF
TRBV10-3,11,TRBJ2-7,CASSAGYEQYF
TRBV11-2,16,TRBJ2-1,CASSLSRRSSYNEQFF
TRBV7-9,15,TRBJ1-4,CASTTNLGGAEKLFF
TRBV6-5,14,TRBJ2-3,CASSYGGPYNTQYF
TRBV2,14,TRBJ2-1,CASSESGAYNEQFF
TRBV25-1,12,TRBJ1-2,CASKTGRGGYTF
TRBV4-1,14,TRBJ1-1,CASSLGPHNTEAFF
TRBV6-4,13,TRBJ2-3,CATSTGETDTQYF
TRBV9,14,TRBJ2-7,CASSVYVDFAEQYF
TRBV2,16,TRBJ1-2,CASSEVMVQGWGSYTF
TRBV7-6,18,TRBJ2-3,CASSFSIPTGGYTDTQYF
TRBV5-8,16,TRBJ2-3,CASSSGLEPGTDTQYF
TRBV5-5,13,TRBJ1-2,CASSLAQDYGYTF
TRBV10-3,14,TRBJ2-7,CAISDSKDSYEQYF
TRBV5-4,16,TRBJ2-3,CASSGSAFGFTDTQYF
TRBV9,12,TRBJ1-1,CASGGSNTEAFF
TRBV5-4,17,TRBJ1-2,CASSLVRTGGSNYGYTF